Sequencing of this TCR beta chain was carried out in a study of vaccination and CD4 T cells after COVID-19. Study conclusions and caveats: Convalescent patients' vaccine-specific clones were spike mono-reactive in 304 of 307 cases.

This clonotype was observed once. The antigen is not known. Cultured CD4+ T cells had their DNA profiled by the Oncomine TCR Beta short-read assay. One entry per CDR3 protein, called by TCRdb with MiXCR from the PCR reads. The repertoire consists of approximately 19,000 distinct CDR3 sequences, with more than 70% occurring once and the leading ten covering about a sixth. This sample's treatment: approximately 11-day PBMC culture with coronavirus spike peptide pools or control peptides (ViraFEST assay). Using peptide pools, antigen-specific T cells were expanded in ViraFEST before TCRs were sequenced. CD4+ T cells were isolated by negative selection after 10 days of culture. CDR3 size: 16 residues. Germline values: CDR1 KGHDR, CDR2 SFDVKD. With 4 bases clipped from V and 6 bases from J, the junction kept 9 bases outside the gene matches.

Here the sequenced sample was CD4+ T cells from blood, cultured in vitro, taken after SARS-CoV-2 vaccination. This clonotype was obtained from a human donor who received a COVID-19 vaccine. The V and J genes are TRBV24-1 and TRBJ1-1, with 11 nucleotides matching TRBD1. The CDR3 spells CATSETGTGGFAEAFF. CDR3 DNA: TGTGCCACCAGTGAAACCGGGACAGGGGGTTTCGCTGAAGCTTTCTTT.